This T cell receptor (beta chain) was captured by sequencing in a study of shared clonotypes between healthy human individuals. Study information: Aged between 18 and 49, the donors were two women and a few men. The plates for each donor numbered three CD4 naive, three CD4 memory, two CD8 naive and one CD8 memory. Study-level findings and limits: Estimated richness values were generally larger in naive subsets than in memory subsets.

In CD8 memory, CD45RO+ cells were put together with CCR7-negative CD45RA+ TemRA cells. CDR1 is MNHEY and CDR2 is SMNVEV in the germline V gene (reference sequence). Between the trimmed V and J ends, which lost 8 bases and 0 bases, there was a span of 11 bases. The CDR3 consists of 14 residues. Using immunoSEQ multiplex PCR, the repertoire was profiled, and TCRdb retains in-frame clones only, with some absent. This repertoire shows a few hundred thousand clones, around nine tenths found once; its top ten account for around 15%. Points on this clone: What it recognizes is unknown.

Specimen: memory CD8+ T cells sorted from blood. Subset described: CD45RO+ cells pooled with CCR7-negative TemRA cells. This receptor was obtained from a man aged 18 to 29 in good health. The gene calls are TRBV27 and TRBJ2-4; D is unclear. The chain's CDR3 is CASHPGGAKNIQYF. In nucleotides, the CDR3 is TGTGCCAGCCACCCGGGCGGAGCCAAAAACATTCAGTACTTC.